A single sample is the source of the 30 T cell receptor beta chains below, sequenced in a study of cytomegalovirus exposure and HLA in healthy donors. PCR primers comprised 60 Vbeta and 13 Jbeta primers. Measured with immunoSEQ multiplex PCR; TCRdb has only the in-frame clones, and not every one. There are about 49,000 clones in the sample, with approximately 13% held by the top ten. Sequenced input: PBMCs. All receptors come from a man aged 18 to 29 in good health and CMV-seropositive.

This chain connects TRBV19 to TRBJ2-7, with TRBD2 identical over 10 bases. Trimming at V came to 4 bases and at J to 1 base, leaving 7 bases not matched to a gene. The germline V gene encodes CDR1 LNHDA and CDR2 SQIVND (reference sequence). The CDR3 consists of 16 residues. In nucleotides, the CDR3 is TGTGCCAGTAGTAAGGCTAGCGGGAGTATATCCTACGAGCAGTACTTC. Translation gives CASSKASGSISYEQYF.

The V call is TRBV4-2, the J call TRBJ1-2, with 9 bases aligning to TRBD1. The J segment lost 2 bases and the V segment lost 1 base, leaving 5 bases of the junction unmatched. This CDR3 contains 16 residues. Germline V lookup: CDR1 LGHNA, CDR2 YNFKEQ. The CDR3: CASSQGGTGNNYGYTF. DNA of the CDR3: TGTGCCAGCAGCCAAGGGGGGACAGGGAACAACTATGGCTACACCTTC.

This chain joins TRBV29-1 and TRBJ2-1; D remains unclear. The CDR3 is made up of 11 amino acids. The V end was cut by 4 bases, the J end by 8 bases, with 9 bases between. Germline assignment: CDR1 SQVTM and CDR2 ANQGSEA. The CDR3 reads CSVAVSDEQFF. As DNA, the CDR3 is TGCAGCGTTGCAGTGAGCGATGAGCAGTTCTTC.

V is TRBV6-4 and J is TRBJ2-1; 7 positions match TRBD1. Germline loops: CDR1 MRHNA, CDR2 SNTAGT. V gave up 2 bases and J gave up 9 bases; unmatched junction bases: 1. The CDR3 consists of 12 residues. CDR3: CASSDRGLEQFF. DNA of the CDR3: TGTGCCAGCAGTGACAGGGGGCTTGAGCAGTTCTTC.

The chain is built from TRBV9 and TRBJ1-2, with 8 bases fitting TRBD1. J gave up 2 bases and V 4 bases, and 7 bases lay outside the gene matches. CDR1 SGDLS and CDR2 YYNGEE come from the germline V gene. The length of the CDR3 is 15 residues. CDR3 amino acids: CASSLGGTGNYGYTF. CDR3 in DNA: TGTGCCAGCAGCCTTGGGGGGACAGGCAACTATGGCTACACCTTC.

The chain joins TRBV7-9 to TRBJ1-1; 7 bases line up with TRBD1. Germline CDR1 and CDR2: SEHNR and FQNEAQ (reference sequence). Trimming at V came to 4 bases and at J to 4 bases, leaving 6 bases not matched to a gene. The CDR3 consists of 14 residues. CDR3 amino acids: CASSYTGDRTEAFF. The CDR3 nucleotides read TGTGCCAGCAGCTACACAGGGGATCGCACTGAAGCTTTCTTT. Using reference TRBV7-9 and TRBJ1-1 for the parts outside the CDR3, the full variable domain is DTGVSQNPRHKITKRGQNVTFRCDPISEHNRLYWYRQTLGQGPEFLTYFQNEAQLEKSRLLSDRFSAERPKGSFSTLEIQRTEQGDSAMYLCASSYTGDRTEAFFGQGTRLTVV.

CDR3 sequence reads: CASSILPRGGVNTEAFF. The CDR3 DNA reads TGTGCCAGTAGTATCCTCCCCCGGGGGGGGGTGAACACTGAAGCTTTCTTT. The V and J genes are TRBV19 and TRBJ1-1, with D perhaps matching TRBD1 (5 bases). CDR1 and CDR2 (germline): LNHDA, SQIVND (reference sequence). CDR3 length: 17 residues. Trimming pared 3 bases from V and 0 bases from J, leaving 17 bases between.

The J gene is TRBJ2-7, the V gene TRBV4-1; 10 positions agree with TRBD2. V was pared by 1 base and J by 3 bases, with 9 bases of the junction left unmatched. Germline loops: CDR1 MGHRA, CDR2 YSYEKL. The length of the CDR3 is 17 residues. The CDR3 reads CASSQVEGAGGNYEQYF. The CDR3, as DNA: TGCGCCAGCAGCCAAGTAGAGGGAGCGGGAGGGAACTACGAGCAGTACTTC.

With respect to this clone: Distinct nucleotide sequences in the sample also encode this CDR3. The V and J genes are TRBV5-1 and TRBJ2-1, with 14 bases matching TRBD2. CDR3 size: 17 residues. The germline V gene encodes CDR1 SGHRS and CDR2 YFSETQ. Unmatched junction bases numbered 5, after V lost 2 bases and J lost 4 bases. CDR3: CASSFTGLAGVYNEQFF. Here the CDR3 DNA reads TGCGCCAGCAGCTTCACGGGACTAGCGGGAGTGTACAATGAGCAGTTCTTC.

The V gene is TRBV27, the J gene TRBJ1-2, with a possible D match to TRBD1 (6 bases). Germline CDR1 reads MNHEY; CDR2 reads SMNVEV (reference sequence). The V end lost 8 bases, the J end lost 4 bases, and 14 bases lay between the germline ends. The CDR3 loop spans 13 amino acids. The CDR3 DNA follows: TGTGCCAGCGGCACCCGAGGGGGCTATGGCTACACCTTC. This codes for CASGTRGGYGYTF.

V is TRBV25-1 and J is TRBJ2-3, with D perhaps TRBD2 (6 bases). The CDR3 totals 15 residues. The ends were cut back, 2 bases at V and 2 bases at J, with 11 bases in the middle. The germline gives CDR1 MGHDK, CDR2 SYGVNS. CDR3 coding DNA: TGTGCCAGCAGTGAACGGCGGGGTGACACAGATACGCAGTATTTT. Encoded protein: CASSERRGDTDTQYF. Combining the CDR3 with reference TRBV25-1 and TRBJ2-3 gives the whole variable domain EADIYQTPRYLVIGTGKKITLECSQTMGHDKMYWYQQDPGMELHLIHYSYGVNSTEKGDLSSESTVSRIRTEHFPLTLESARPSHTSQYLCASSERRGDTDTQYFGPGTRLTVL.

The chain is built from TRBV6-4 and TRBJ1-1, with D unresolved. In germline, CDR1 is MRHNA, CDR2 SNTAGT. The CDR3 spans 13 residues. Trimming cost V 4 bases and J 1 base, with 7 bases left between them. In nucleotides, the CDR3 is TGTGCCAGCAGTGTAGAACGGAACACTGAAGCTTTCTTT. Protein: CASSVERNTEAFF.

On this clone: Other DNA variants within this sample encode the same CDR3. As DNA, the CDR3 is TGCGCCAGCAGCGAGCGGGACATCCGAAATGAAAAACTGTTTTTT. It specifies CASSERDIRNEKLFF. This chain uses TRBV5-1 with TRBJ1-4; D is perhaps TRBD1 (6 bases). Trimming took off 4 bases at V and 5 bases at J, with 15 bases between the two ends. CDR3 size: 15 residues. CDR1 is SGHRS, CDR2 YFSETQ, per germline.

The chain has TRBV29-1 and TRBJ1-1; perhaps TRBD1 as D (5 bases). Between the trimmed V and J ends, which lost 4 bases and 4 bases, there was a span of 7 bases. Germline lookup yields CDR1 SQVTM and CDR2 ANQGSEA. This CDR3 contains 11 residues. The CDR3 DNA sequence: TGCAGCGTTGGGAGGGGCACTGAAGCTTTCTTT. This gives the protein CSVGRGTEAFF.

This chain connects TRBV7-9 to TRBJ1-5; a weak D match, TRBD1 (5 bases). The CDR3 loop spans 14 amino acids. Trimming pared 5 bases from V and 6 bases from J, leaving 14 bases between. Germline lookup yields CDR1 SEHNR and CDR2 FQNEAQ (reference sequence). CDR3 sequence reads: CASSITGMGQPQHF. CDR3 nucleotides: TGTGCCAGCAGCATAACAGGCATGGGTCAGCCCCAGCATTTT.

The chain couples TRBV10-3 to TRBJ2-1, with 13 bases fitting TRBD2. The CDR3 totals 13 residues. The germline V gene has CDR1 ENHRY and CDR2 SYGVKD. V gave up 11 bases and J gave up 9 bases; unmatched junction bases: 7. CDR3 sequence (DNA): TGTGCCGCCCGGACTAGCGGGGGCGGTGAGCAGTTCTTC. Translation gives CAARTSGGGEQFF.

The CDR3 region has the DNA TGTGCCAGCAGTCTTTGGGACAGACACTACGAGCAGTACTTC. This translates into CASSLWDRHYEQYF. J is TRBJ2-7 and V is TRBV28, with 7 bases aligning to TRBD1. V was pared by 5 bases and J by 3 bases, with 7 bases of the junction left unmatched. CDR1 is MDHEN and CDR2 is SYDVKM in the germline V gene. The CDR3 is 14 residues long.

Turning to this clone: In the same sample, other DNA sequences code for this CDR3. The rearrangement joins TRBV7-9 to TRBJ1-2, with D possibly TRBD1 on 6 matching bases. The germline V and J ends were trimmed by 5 bases and 4 bases, with 14 bases remaining between them. The CDR3 is 14 residues long. Germline lookup yields CDR1 SEHNR and CDR2 FQNEAQ (reference sequence). The CDR3 DNA follows: TGTGCCAGCAGCCTTAACAGGGAAAGCTATGGCTACACCTTC. Amino acids: CASSLNRESYGYTF.

CDR3 in DNA: TGCGCCAGCAGCCAAAGCTATTTTGGGCGACCTGAAGCTTTCTTT. Protein product: CASSQSYFGRPEAFF. This rearrangement joins TRBV4-1 to TRBJ1-1; D gene unclear. CDR1 MGHRA and CDR2 YSYEKL come from the germline V gene. V was clipped by 2 bases and J by 6 bases, with 16 bases between them. This CDR3 has 15 amino acids.

The CDR3 spells CASSRNRGLMNTEAFF. DNA of the CDR3: TGTGCCAGCAGCAGAAACAGGGGACTCATGAACACTGAAGCTTTCTTT. This chain joins TRBV11-1 and TRBJ1-1; 7 nucleotides match TRBD1. Germline lookup yields CDR1 SGHAT and CDR2 FQDESV (reference sequence). The CDR3 is made up of 16 amino acids. V lost 5 bases to trimming and J lost 0 bases; unmatched junction nucleotides: 9. The full variable domain, its missing parts supplied by reference TRBV11-1 and TRBJ1-1, is EAEVAQSPRYKITEKSQAVAFWCDPISGHATLYWYRQILGQGPELLVQFQDESVVDDSQLPKDRFSAERLKGVDSTLKIQPAELGDSAMYLCASSRNRGLMNTEAFFGQGTRLTVV.

J is TRBJ1-4 and V is TRBV6-1, with TRBD1 identical over 11 bases. This CDR3 is 14 amino acids long. V was clipped by 6 bases and J by 8 bases; unmatched bases: 5. CDR1 is MNHNS, CDR2 SASEGT, per germline. The CDR3 spells CASRGDRGKEKLFF. The CDR3 DNA is TGTGCCAGCAGGGGGGACAGGGGGAAAGAAAAACTGTTTTTT.

This sequence joins TRBV21-1 and TRBJ2-5; TRBD2, the table's D call, was not compared with the DNA. TRBV21-1 is reported as a pseudogene. The CDR3 runs 17 residues. CDR3 region: CASSLRTGYGYQETQYF. The CDR3 DNA sequence: TGTGCCAGCAGCCTTCGGACGGGGTACGGGTACCAAGAGACCCAGTACTTC.

V usage is TRBV4-2 and J usage is TRBJ2-2; 8 bases map to TRBD2. CDR1 is LGHNA, CDR2 YNFKEQ, per germline. CDR3 length: 14 residues. With V trimmed by 3 bases and J by 3 bases, 0 bases remained unmatched. The CDR3 DNA reads TGTGCCAGCAGCCAGCGGGAGGACACCGGGGAGCTGTTTTTT. Translation gives CASSQREDTGELFF.

J is TRBJ1-2 and V is TRBV19, with 7 bases identical to TRBD1. Germline values: CDR1 LNHDA, CDR2 SQIVND (reference sequence). V was pared by 5 bases and J by 4 bases, with 4 bases of the junction left unmatched. The CDR3 has 13 residues. The CDR3 here is CASSLGQFYGYTF. Written as DNA, the CDR3 is TGTGCCAGTAGTTTGGGACAGTTCTATGGCTACACCTTC.

The V gene is TRBV5-1, the J gene TRBJ2-5; 8 nucleotides agree with TRBD1. V shed 3 bases, J shed 4 bases, and the junction held 14 bases outside the gene matches. The CDR3 consists of 17 residues. In germline, CDR1 is SGHRS, CDR2 YFSETQ. The CDR3 DNA is TGCGCCAGCAGCTCCCGCCCGACAGGGGTAGTAGGAGAGACCCAGTACTTC. The encoded protein is CASSSRPTGVVGETQYF.

This chain links TRBV11-2 with TRBJ2-2, with a weak D call TRBD2 (6 bases). V was shortened by 7 bases and J by 1 base, with 10 bases between the two germline ends. The CDR3 is made up of 14 amino acids. Germline lookup yields CDR1 SGHAT and CDR2 FQNNGV. Here the CDR3 reads CASKRAGNTGELFF. The CDR3 DNA reads TGTGCCAGCAAAAGAGCGGGGAACACCGGGGAGCTGTTTTTT.

This chain links TRBV7-9 with TRBJ1-1; possibly TRBD1 for D (5 bases). CDR3 length: 15 amino acids. Trimming removed 1 base from V and 5 bases from J, with 14 bases in between. The germline CDR1 and CDR2 sequences are SEHNR and FQNEAQ (reference sequence). The CDR3 bases are TGTGCCAGCAGCTTAGTAGGCAGGGTCGCAACTGAAGCTTTCTTT. This translates into CASSLVGRVATEAFF.

The chain employs TRBV18 and TRBJ2-5; 9 bases are shared with TRBD1. V lost 3 bases and J lost 1; bases outside the gene matches: 3. The CDR3 is 15 amino acids. Germline lookup yields CDR1 KGHSH and CDR2 LQKENI. CDR3: CASSPATGGQETQYF. The CDR3 DNA sequence: TGTGCCAGCTCACCGGCGACAGGGGGCCAAGAGACCCAGTACTTC.

The chain couples TRBV7-2 to TRBJ2-7; 12 nucleotides align to TRBD2. There are 15 residues in the CDR3. Losses at the gene ends were 0 bases for V and 6 bases for J; bases not matched to a gene: 3. In germline, CDR1 is SGHTA, CDR2 FQGNSA. The CDR3 DNA reads TGTGCCAGCAGCTTAGCCCCGGGACTAGCGGGCGAGCAGTACTTC. It is translated as CASSLAPGLAGEQYF.

The V call is TRBV7-6, the J call TRBJ1-6; 8 bases are a match to TRBD1. CDR3 length: 14 amino acids. Germline CDR1 is SGHVS and CDR2 is FNYEAQ. Trimming took 10 bases from V and 0 from J; bases not matched to a gene: 2. CDR3 sequence reads: CATGQGSYNSPLHF. CDR3 coding DNA: TGTGCCACAGGACAGGGCTCCTATAATTCACCCCTCCACTTT.